The rows below give T cell receptor beta chains drawn from one sample of a study of shared clonotypes between healthy human individuals. Generated by immunoSEQ multiplex PCR, the TCRdb table keeps only in-frame clones and is missing some. The sample consists of about 190,000 clones, 65% to 80% of them appearing once. Sequenced input: memory CD4+ T cells sorted from blood. These receptors were taken from a man aged 30 to 45 in good health. The CDR3 runs from the conserved cysteine through the conserved F or W. Each record gives: J gene, clone size, D gene, V gene, CDR3 protein, CDR3 DNA. A D gene is named only where the DNA matches it firmly. The size of a clone is reported for some rows only, either as once, few or many, or as a class for expanded clones.

>TRBJ2-7|NA|NA|TRBV7-6
CASSLRAYGGDEQYF
TGTGCCAGCAGCTTAAGGGCTTACGGGGGCGACGAGCAGTACTTC
>TRBJ2-5|NA|NA|TRBV5-1
CASSLAAGQTDQETQYF
TGCGCCAGCAGCTTGGCCGCGGGACAAACTGACCAAGAGACCCAGTACTTC
>TRBJ2-7|NA|NA|TRBV11-2
CASSLWGSYEQYF
TGTGCCAGCAGCTTATGGGGATCCTACGAGCAGTACTTC
>TRBJ1-5|NA|NA|TRBV7-6
CASSLRGGNQPQHF
TGTGCCAGCAGCTTACGGGGGGGCAATCAGCCCCAGCATTTT
>TRBJ1-2|NA|TRBD1|TRBV28
CASSPRPDRDLNYGYTF
TGTGCCAGCAGTCCACGTCCTGACAGGGACCTCAACTATGGCTACACCTTC
>TRBJ2-5|NA|TRBD1|TRBV9
CASSVGPGQDQETQYF
TGTGCCAGCAGCGTAGGTCCTGGACAGGACCAAGAGACCCAGTACTTC
>TRBJ1-3|NA|NA|TRBV11-2
CASSSGNTIYF
TGTGCCAGCAGCTCTGGAAACACCATATATTTT
>TRBJ2-7|NA|NA|TRBV7-1
CASSRLQLYEQYF
TGTGCCAGCAGCCGTCTCCAATTGTACGAGCAGTACTTC
>TRBJ1-1|NA|NA|TRBV6-1
CASREGEAFF
TGTGCCAGCAGAGAGGGTGAAGCTTTCTTT
>TRBJ2-2|NA|NA|TRBV5-1
CASSLEGRKSGELFF
TGCGCCAGCAGCTTGGAAGGCCGCAAGTCCGGGGAGCTGTTTTTT
>TRBJ2-7|NA|TRBD1|TRBV7-2
CATAVAGTGGGEQYF
TGTGCTACTGCGGTCGCCGGGACAGGGGGTGGCGAGCAGTACTTC
>TRBJ1-1|NA|TRBD1|TRBV6-6
CASSYTPTGAIEAFF
TGTGCCAGCAGTTACACACCGACAGGGGCTATTGAAGCTTTCTTT
>TRBJ2-5|NA|NA|TRBV5-1
CASSPSTGEETQYF
TGCGCCAGCAGCCCCTCGACAGGAGAAGAGACCCAGTACTTC
>TRBJ1-1|NA|TRBD1|TRBV7-3
CASSPDRAYGEAFF
TGTGCCAGCAGCCCCGACAGGGCTTATGGTGAAGCTTTCTTT
>TRBJ1-2|NA|TRBD1|TRBV9
CASSTRQGAGGYTF
TGTGCCAGCAGCACCCGACAGGGGGCGGGAGGCTACACCTTC
>TRBJ2-7|NA|NA|TRBV9
CASSVGVGDSYEQYF
TGTGCCAGCAGCGTAGGGGTGGGAGACTCCTACGAGCAGTACTTC
>TRBJ2-3|NA|NA|TRBV5-1
CASSATATDTQYF
TGCGCCAGCAGCGCAACAGCCACAGATACGCAGTATTTT
>TRBJ2-5|NA|TRBD2|TRBV11-3
CASSIGLAGQETQYF
TGTGCCAGCTCGATCGGGCTAGCGGGCCAAGAGACCCAGTACTTC
>TRBJ1-2|NA|NA|TRBV7-9
CASSPETGTGYTF
TGTGCCAGCAGCCCGGAAACAGGGACCGGCTACACCTTC
>TRBJ2-1|NA|NA|TRBV11-1
CASSNKRNEQFF
TGTGCCAGCAGCAACAAGAGAAATGAGCAGTTCTTC
>TRBJ2-2|NA|TRBD2|TRBV7-6
CASSLVPGRVTGELFF
TGTGCCAGCAGCCTGGTCCCAGGGAGGGTCACCGGGGAGCTGTTTTTT
>TRBJ2-2|NA|NA|TRBV7-2
CASSFTGTTRGELFF
TGTGCCAGCAGCTTCACTGGGACGACTAGGGGGGAGCTGTTTTTT
>TRBJ2-6|NA|NA|TRBV15
CATSSRIQVVSGANVLTF
TGTGCCACCAGCAGTAGAATACAGGTGGTCTCTGGGGCCAACGTCCTGACTTTC
>TRBJ2-1|once|TRBD2|TRBV27
CASSLFGLAGGNEQFF
TGTGCCAGCAGTTTATTCGGGCTAGCGGGAGGGAATGAGCAGTTCTTC
>TRBJ2-1|NA|NA|TRBV4-1
CASSQDGKGQFF
TGCGCCAGCAGCCAAGATGGCAAGGGGCAGTTCTTC
>TRBJ2-3|once|NA|TRBV7-6
CASSLASRTDTQYF
TGTGCCAGCAGCTTAGCGTCCCGCACAGATACGCAGTATTTT
>TRBJ2-3|NA|NA|TRBV18
CASSPDFLITDTQYF
TGTGCCAGCTCACCCGATTTCCTCATCACCGATACGCAGTATTTT
>TRBJ2-2|NA|TRBD1|TRBV5-1
CASSLGLGQGSPGATGELFF
TGCGCCAGCAGCTTGGGGTTGGGACAGGGATCTCCTGGCGCCACCGGGGAGCTGTTTTTT
>TRBJ2-1|few|TRBD2|TRBV7-9
CASSFGTSGSIDEQFF
TGTGCCAGCAGCTTTGGGACTAGCGGGAGTATAGATGAGCAGTTCTTC
>TRBJ1-1|NA|NA|TRBV7-9
CASSLATGPNTEAFF
TGTGCCAGCAGCTTGGCCACAGGGCCGAACACTGAAGCTTTCTTT
>TRBJ2-5|few|NA|TRBV7-9
CASSLSVPETQYF
TGTGCCAGCAGCTTATCGGTCCCAGAGACCCAGTACTTC
>TRBJ2-1|NA|TRBD2|TRBV2
CASRGTSGVYNEQFF
TGTGCCAGCCGAGGGACTAGCGGGGTTTACAATGAGCAGTTCTTC
>TRBJ2-5|NA|TRBD2|TRBV9
CASSVGLAGGLETQYF
TGTGCCAGCAGCGTAGGATTAGCGGGAGGGCTTGAGACCCAGTACTTC
>TRBJ2-1|NA|TRBD1|TRBV10-1
CASSYVQDRGGYEQFF
TGCGCCAGCAGTTACGTCCAGGACAGGGGAGGGTATGAGCAGTTCTTC
>TRBJ2-5|NA|TRBD2|TRBV27
CASSPTTQGLAGGQTQYF
TGTGCCAGCAGTCCCACTACCCAGGGACTAGCGGGAGGACAGACCCAGTACTTC
>TRBJ2-3|NA|TRBD2|TRBV11-1
CASSSRIVRAGNTDTQYF
TGTGCCAGCAGCTCCCGCATAGTGCGAGCGGGAAACACAGATACGCAGTATTTT
>TRBJ2-7|NA|TRBD1|TRBV11-2
CASRPPGQNSYEQYF
TGTGCCAGCAGGCCACCGGGACAGAACTCCTACGAGCAGTACTTC
>TRBJ2-3|NA|NA|TRBV7-9
CASSPWAGANTDTQYF
TGTGCCAGCAGCCCGTGGGCGGGGGCCAACACAGATACGCAGTATTTT
>TRBJ2-1|NA|TRBD2|TRBV18
CASSPAGGGVDNEQFF
TGTGCCAGCTCACCCGCGGGAGGAGGGGTGGACAATGAGCAGTTCTTC
>TRBJ2-5|NA|TRBD1|TRBV10-3
CAISDETGTGQETQYF
TGTGCCATCAGTGATGAGACAGGGACAGGTCAAGAGACCCAGTACTTC
>TRBJ2-7|NA|NA|TRBV21-1
CASSKARTRDEQYF
TGTGCCAGCAGCAAAGCCCGGACAAGAGACGAGCAGTACTTC
>TRBJ2-1|once|TRBD2|TRBV7-2
CASSLGSGRYNEQFF
TGTGCCAGCAGCTTAGGTAGCGGGCGTTACAATGAGCAGTTCTTC
>TRBJ2-3|NA|NA|TRBV4-1
CASSQGGTSDTQYF
TGCGCCAGCAGCCAAGGGGGCACTTCAGATACGCAGTATTTT
>TRBJ2-7|once|TRBD2|TRBV11-2
CASSPGTSGLFSYEQYF
TGTGCCAGCAGCCCAGGGACTAGCGGACTATTCTCCTACGAGCAGTACTTC
>TRBJ2-7|NA|NA|TRBV9
CASSVAGTDSYEQYF
TGTGCCAGCAGCGTAGCAGGGACGGACTCCTACGAGCAGTACTTC